One sample yielded the 5 T cell receptor beta chains listed below, sequenced in a study of cytomegalovirus exposure and HLA in healthy donors. A multiplex PCR was run with 60 Vbeta primers and 13 Jbeta primers. Assay: immunoSEQ multiplex PCR; the TCRdb copy retains only in-frame clones and omits some. The sample gives around 50,000 clones, around 72% of which show up once; around 21% is in the top ten. The source material was PBMCs. The receptors were sampled from a woman between 50 and 59 years old in good health and CMV-seropositive.

This chain joins TRBV15 and TRBJ2-7; 8 nucleotides agree with TRBD2. The CDR3 loop spans 15 amino acids. V was clipped by 6 bases and J by 7 bases; unmatched bases: 14. Germline V gene lookup returns CDR1 LNHNV and CDR2 YYDKDF (reference sequence). CDR3 residues: CATRGGASGFLEQYF. The CDR3 nucleotides read TGTGCCACCAGGGGGGGGGCTAGCGGGTTTCTGGAGCAGTACTTC. The complete variable domain, with remaining parts taken from reference TRBV15 and TRBJ2-7, reads DAMVIQNPRYQVTQFGKPVTLSCSQTLNHNVMYWYQQKSSQAPKLLFHYYDKDFNNEADTPDNFQSRRPNTSFCFLDIRSPGLGDTAMYLCATRGGASGFLEQYFGPGTRLTVT.

This sequence joins TRBV19 and TRBJ2-5, with 7 bases fitting TRBD2. Trimming took 1 base from V and 4 from J; bases not matched to a gene: 3. CDR1 is LNHDA and CDR2 is SQIVND in the germline V gene (reference sequence). The CDR3 covers 14 residues. The CDR3 DNA reads TGTGCCAGTAGTATAGCGGGAGGAGGAGAGACCCAGTACTTC. This encodes CASSIAGGGETQYF.

The table lists this clone with a few counts. This rearrangement joins TRBV7-9 to TRBJ1-4, with D perhaps matching TRBD1 (5 bases). The germline gives CDR1 SEHNR, CDR2 FQNEAQ (reference sequence). V was clipped by 4 bases and J by 7 bases, with 13 bases between them. This CDR3 has 14 residues. The CDR3 DNA is TGTGCCAGCAGCTCCGGGGGAGGGAGTGAAAAACTGTTTTTT. This translates into CASSSGGGSEKLFF. Drawing the rest from reference TRBV7-9 and TRBJ1-4, the complete variable domain is DTGVSQNPRHKITKRGQNVTFRCDPISEHNRLYWYRQTLGQGPEFLTYFQNEAQLEKSRLLSDRFSAERPKGSFSTLEIQRTEQGDSAMYLCASSSGGGSEKLFFGSGTQLSVL.

V and J are TRBV7-6 and TRBJ2-2; D possibly corresponds to TRBD2 (6 bases). Trimming took 1 base from V and 5 from J, leaving 17 bases between them. This CDR3 is built from 17 residues. Per the germline V gene, CDR1 is SGHVS and CDR2 is FNYEAQ. CDR3 in DNA: TGTGCCAGCAGCTTAGGGGCAGGAGGGCCAGGGACCGGGGAGCTGTTTTTT. Amino acids: CASSLGAGGPGTGELFF. The full variable domain, completed using reference TRBV7-6 and TRBJ2-2, is GAGVSQSPRYKVTKRGQDVALRCDPISGHVSLYWYRQALGQGPEFLTYFNYEAQQDKSGLPNDRFSAERPEGSISTLTIQRTEQRDSAMYRCASSLGAGGPGTGELFFGEGSRLTVL.

This clone was observed a few times. Other DNA sequences within the sample encode an identical CDR3. The CDR3 sequence: CASSPDRAYGYTF. For the CDR3, the DNA is TGTGCCAGCAGCCCCGACAGGGCCTATGGCTACACCTTC. The chain links TRBV7-3 to TRBJ1-2; 7 nucleotides agree with TRBD1. With V trimmed by 5 bases and J by 4 bases, 4 bases remained unmatched. Germline CDR1 reads SGHTA; CDR2 reads FQGTGA. The CDR3 contains 13 residues.